These T cell receptor beta chains were read from a single sample in a study of cytomegalovirus exposure and HLA in healthy donors. Clones were read by immunoSEQ multiplex PCR, and TCRdb kept only the in-frame ones, dropping some. Of some 270,000 clones in the sample, 92% were seen once. Sequencing input: PBMCs. Receptors were obtained from a girl aged 2 to 9 in good health and CMV-seronegative. The CDR3 runs from the conserved cysteine through the conserved F or W. D genes are given only for firm matches. Size is omitted from some rows. Given values are once, few, many or a class for expanded clones.

d_call,clone_size,j_call,v_call,cdr3_aa,cdr3_nt
-,-,TRBJ1-1,TRBV29-1,CSVVGAFF,TGCAGCGTTGTCGGAGCTTTCTTT
TRBD2,once,TRBJ2-7,TRBV5-1,CASSPSGLAGYEQYF,TGCGCCAGCAGTCCGTCGGGACTAGCGGGTTACGAGCAGTACTTC
-,-,TRBJ2-7,TRBV5-4,CASSLGRGSYYEQYF,TGTGCCAGCAGCTTAGGTCGGGGGTCGTACTACGAGCAGTACTTC
-,-,TRBJ1-2,TRBV9,CASSGLRDSFDYGYTF,TGTGCCAGCAGCGGCCTCCGAGACAGCTTTGACTATGGCTACACCTTC
TRBD2,-,TRBJ2-7,TRBV5-1,CASSPSGGGSYEQYF,TGCGCCAGCAGTCCAAGCGGGGGGGGTTCCTACGAGCAGTACTTC
TRBD1,-,TRBJ2-2,TRBV7-3,CASSLQGAGELFF,TGTGCCAGCAGCCTTCAGGGGGCCGGGGAGCTGTTTTTT
-,once,TRBJ2-1,TRBV30,CAWNAEGDEQFF,TGTGCCTGGAACGCCGAGGGGGATGAGCAGTTCTTC
-,-,TRBJ2-3,TRBV6-5,CASSLQVSTDTQYF,TGTGCCAGCAGTTTACAAGTCTCCACAGATACGCAGTATTTT
TRBD1,-,TRBJ2-7,TRBV6-1,CASNDRVSYEQYF,TGTGCCAGCAATGACAGGGTTTCCTACGAGCAGTACTTC
TRBD1,-,TRBJ1-2,TRBV25-1,CASSEAGGGTGGYYGYTF,TGTGCCAGCAGTGAAGCGGGTGGTGGGACAGGGGGTTACTATGGCTACACCTTC
-,-,TRBJ1-1,TRBV6-5,CASRPPTGEAFF,TGTGCCAGCAGACCCCCAACAGGGGAAGCTTTCTTT
-,-,TRBJ2-7,TRBV4-1,CASSQDLGDEQYF,TGCGCCAGCAGCCAAGATTTAGGGGACGAGCAGTACTTC
-,once,TRBJ1-1,TRBV5-6,CASSLGGIEAFF,TGTGCCAGCAGCTTGGGAGGGATTGAAGCTTTCTTT
TRBD1,-,TRBJ2-7,TRBV19,CASSAVTGGKDEQYF,TGTGCCAGTAGTGCAGTGACAGGGGGTAAAGACGAGCAGTACTTC
-,once,TRBJ1-4,TRBV21-1,CASSPGDRGGEKLFF,TGTGCCAGCAGCCCGGGAGACAGGGGCGGTGAAAAACTGTTTTTT
TRBD2,-,TRBJ2-5,TRBV30,CAWNTLAGGPRQETQYF,TGTGCCTGGAATACGCTAGCGGGGGGACCCCGCCAAGAGACCCAGTACTTC
TRBD2,-,TRBJ2-7,TRBV9,CASSPMGGAVDEQYF,TGTGCCAGCAGCCCCATGGGAGGGGCGGTCGACGAGCAGTACTTC
-,-,TRBJ1-1,TRBV10-3,CAISEQQNTEAFF,TGTGCCATCAGTGAACAACAGAACACTGAAGCTTTCTTT
TRBD2,-,TRBJ2-5,TRBV5-4,CASSRPLAGGGETQYF,TGTGCCAGCAGCCGTCCCCTAGCGGGGGGCGGGGAGACCCAGTACTTC
TRBD1,-,TRBJ2-5,TRBV6-5,CASSYYRGFLQETQYF,TGTGCCAGCAGTTACTACAGGGGCTTTCTCCAAGAGACCCAGTACTTC
-,-,TRBJ1-2,TRBV7-9,CASSRRTETNYGYTF,TGTGCCAGCAGCCGAAGGACTGAAACTAACTATGGCTACACCTTC
-,-,TRBJ1-5,TRBV19,CASSDKGIWTEDSNQPQHF,TGTGCCAGTAGTGATAAGGGCATTTGGACAGAAGATAGCAATCAGCCCCAGCATTTT
TRBD2,few,TRBJ2-1,TRBV11-3,CASSLKAGGQNEQFF,TGTGCCAGCAGCTTAAAAGCGGGAGGGCAGAATGAGCAGTTCTTC
-,-,TRBJ2-7,TRBV29-1,CSGRGGSSYEQYF,TGCAGCGGTAGGGGGGGCAGCTCCTACGAGCAGTACTTC
-,-,TRBJ2-2,TRBV5-4,CASSPHKGAGELFF,TGTGCCAGCAGCCCCCATAAGGGGGCCGGGGAGCTGTTTTTT
-,-,TRBJ1-6,TRBV12-2,CASRSETTSSYNSPLHF,TGTGCAAGTCGCTCCGAAACCACTAGCTCCTATAATTCACCCCTCCACTTT
TRBD2,-,TRBJ2-1,TRBV28,CASYFPGLAGDKHSYNEQFF,TGTGCCAGCTACTTTCCGGGACTAGCGGGGGATAAGCACTCCTACAATGAGCAGTTCTTC
TRBD1,-,TRBJ2-7,TRBV9,CASSPRQGTGNEQYF,TGTGCCAGCAGCCCGAGACAGGGAACAGGGAACGAGCAGTACTTC
TRBD2,once,TRBJ2-7,TRBV7-6,CASSLVAGTYEQYF,TGTGCCAGCAGCTTAGTAGCGGGAACCTACGAGCAGTACTTC
-,once,TRBJ1-1,TRBV6-5,CASSDWGGEAFF,TGTGCCAGCAGTGATTGGGGGGGTGAAGCTTTCTTT